This T cell receptor (beta chain) was profiled in a study of control samples from healthy donors and cancer patients. The assay was immunoSEQ multiplex PCR, and TCRdb's table has in-frame clones only and misses some. The sample yields around 53,000 clones, about nine tenths seen once. The CDR3 runs 13 residues. The germline V gene encodes CDR1 SGHRS and CDR2 YFSETQ. Trimming stripped 0 bases from V and 7 bases from J, with 5 bases between. The sample consisted of PBMCs. This clonotype was sampled from a man between 60 and 75 years old with head and neck cancer. The chain is built from TRBV5-1 and TRBJ1-6; no firm D call. CDR3: CASSLAANSPLHF. In DNA, the CDR3 is TGCGCCAGCAGCTTGGCCGCGAATTCACCCCTCCACTTT.